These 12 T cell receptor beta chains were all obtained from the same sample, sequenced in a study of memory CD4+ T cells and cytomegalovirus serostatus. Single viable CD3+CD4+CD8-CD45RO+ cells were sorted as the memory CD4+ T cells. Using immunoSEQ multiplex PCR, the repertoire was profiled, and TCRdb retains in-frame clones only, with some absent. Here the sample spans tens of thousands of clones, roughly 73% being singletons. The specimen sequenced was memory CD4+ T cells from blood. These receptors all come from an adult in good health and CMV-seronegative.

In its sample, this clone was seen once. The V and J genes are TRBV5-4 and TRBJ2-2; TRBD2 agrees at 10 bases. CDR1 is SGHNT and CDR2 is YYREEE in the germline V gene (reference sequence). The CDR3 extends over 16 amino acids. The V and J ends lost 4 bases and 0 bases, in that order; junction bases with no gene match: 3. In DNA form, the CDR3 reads TGTGCCAGCAGCCCGAGCGGGGGGGCGAACACCGGGGAGCTGTTTTTT. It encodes CASSPSGGANTGELFF.

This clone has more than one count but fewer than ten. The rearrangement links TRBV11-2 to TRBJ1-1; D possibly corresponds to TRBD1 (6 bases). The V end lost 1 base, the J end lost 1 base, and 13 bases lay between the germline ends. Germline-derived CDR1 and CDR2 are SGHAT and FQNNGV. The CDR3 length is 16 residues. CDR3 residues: CASSLVGGDENTEAFF. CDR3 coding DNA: TGTGCCAGCAGCTTAGTAGGGGGGGATGAGAACACTGAAGCTTTCTTT.

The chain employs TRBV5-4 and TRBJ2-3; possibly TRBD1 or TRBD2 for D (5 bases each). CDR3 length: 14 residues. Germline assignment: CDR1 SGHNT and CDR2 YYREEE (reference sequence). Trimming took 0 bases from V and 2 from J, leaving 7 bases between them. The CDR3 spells CASSLAGPTDTQYF. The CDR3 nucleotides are TGTGCCAGCAGCTTGGCGGGGCCCACAGATACGCAGTATTTT.

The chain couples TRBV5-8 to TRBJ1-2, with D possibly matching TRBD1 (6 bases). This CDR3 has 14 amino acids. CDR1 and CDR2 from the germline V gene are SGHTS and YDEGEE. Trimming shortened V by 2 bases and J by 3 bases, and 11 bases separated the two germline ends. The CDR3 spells CASSFRGADYGYTF. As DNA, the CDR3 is TGTGCCAGCAGCTTCAGGGGCGCTGACTATGGCTACACCTTC.

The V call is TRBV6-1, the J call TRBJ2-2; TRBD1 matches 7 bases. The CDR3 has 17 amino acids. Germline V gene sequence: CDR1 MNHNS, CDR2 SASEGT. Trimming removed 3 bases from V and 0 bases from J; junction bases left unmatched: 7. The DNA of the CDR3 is TGTGCCAGCAGTGACCCGACAGGGTTCGCGAACACCGGGGAGCTGTTTTTT. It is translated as CASSDPTGFANTGELFF.

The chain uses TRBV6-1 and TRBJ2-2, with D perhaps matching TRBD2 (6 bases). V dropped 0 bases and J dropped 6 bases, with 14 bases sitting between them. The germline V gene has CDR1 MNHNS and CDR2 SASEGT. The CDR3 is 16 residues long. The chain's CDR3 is CASSEALRWGAGELFF. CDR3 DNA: TGTGCCAGCAGTGAAGCGCTTCGATGGGGGGCCGGGGAGCTGTTTTTT.

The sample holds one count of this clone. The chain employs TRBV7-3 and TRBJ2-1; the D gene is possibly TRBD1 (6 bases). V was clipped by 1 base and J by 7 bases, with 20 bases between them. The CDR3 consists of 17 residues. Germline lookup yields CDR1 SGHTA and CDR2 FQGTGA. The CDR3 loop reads CASSLNPQGLGPNEQFF. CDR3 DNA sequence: TGTGCCAGCAGCTTAAACCCACAGGGATTGGGCCCTAATGAGCAGTTCTTC.

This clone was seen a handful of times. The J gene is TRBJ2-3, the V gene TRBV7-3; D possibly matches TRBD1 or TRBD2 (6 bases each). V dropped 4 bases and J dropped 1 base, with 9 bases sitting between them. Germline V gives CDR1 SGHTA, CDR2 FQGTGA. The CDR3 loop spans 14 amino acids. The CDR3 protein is CASSSRGGTDTQYF. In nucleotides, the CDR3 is TGTGCCAGCAGCTCTAGGGGGGGCACAGATACGCAGTATTTT.

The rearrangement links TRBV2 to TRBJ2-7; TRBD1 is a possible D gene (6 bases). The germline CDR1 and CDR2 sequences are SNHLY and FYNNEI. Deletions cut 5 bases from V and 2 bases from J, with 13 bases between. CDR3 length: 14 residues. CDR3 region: CASSTGHKAYEQYF. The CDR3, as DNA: TGTGCCAGCAGTACGGGACACAAGGCCTACGAGCAGTACTTC.

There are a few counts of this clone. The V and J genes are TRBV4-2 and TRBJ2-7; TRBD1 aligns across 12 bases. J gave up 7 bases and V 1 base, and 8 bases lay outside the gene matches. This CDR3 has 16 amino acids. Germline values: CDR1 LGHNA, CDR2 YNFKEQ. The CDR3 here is CASSQGLRDRGHEQYF. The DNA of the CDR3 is TGTGCCAGCAGCCAAGGCCTCCGGGACAGGGGGCATGAGCAGTACTTC.

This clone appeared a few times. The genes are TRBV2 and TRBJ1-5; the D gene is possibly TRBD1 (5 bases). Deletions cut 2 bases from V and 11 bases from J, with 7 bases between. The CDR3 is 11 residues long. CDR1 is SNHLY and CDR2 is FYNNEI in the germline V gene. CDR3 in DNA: TGTGCCAGCAGTGAACCGGGGGCCCAGCATTTT. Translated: CASSEPGAQHF.

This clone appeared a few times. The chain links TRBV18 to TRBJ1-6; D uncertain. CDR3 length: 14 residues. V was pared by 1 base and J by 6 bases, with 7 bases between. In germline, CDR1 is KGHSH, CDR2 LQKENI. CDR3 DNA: TGTGCCAGCTCACCACAGGAATTTAATTCACCCCTCCACTTT. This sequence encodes CASSPQEFNSPLHF.